The entry that follows covers one TCR beta chain sequence. CDR3 length: 16 amino acids. Trimming shortened V by 0 bases and J by 4 bases, and 15 bases separated the two germline ends. Germline CDR1 is MNHEY and CDR2 is SVGAGI. The entry originates in a study of control samples from healthy donors and cancer patients. TCRdb's table, derived via immunoSEQ multiplex PCR, lists solely in-frame clones and lacks some. The sample records 120,000 to 150,000 clones, about 88% being singletons. The gene calls are TRBV6-5 and TRBJ1-1; D possibly corresponds to TRBD1 (5 bases). The origin of this receptor is a woman in her twenties or thirties in good health. Source material: blood. CDR3 DNA sequence: TGTGCCAGCAGTTACTCGAGCGGGCAGGGACCCACTGAAGCTTTCTTT. Translating gives CASSYSSGQGPTEAFF.